Sequencing of this T cell receptor (beta chain) was carried out in a study of control samples from healthy donors and cancer patients. This CDR3 contains 15 residues. Trimming removed 2 bases from V and 0 bases from J, with 8 bases in between. The germline CDR1 and CDR2 sequences are SGHRS and YFSETQ. Using immunoSEQ multiplex PCR, the repertoire was profiled, and TCRdb retains in-frame clones only, with some absent. This sample has about 120,000 clones, with 88% found just once. Sequenced material: blood. The chain is built from TRBV5-1 and TRBJ1-4; D not certain. The sequence came from a man between 40 and 49 years old in good health. CDR3 sequence reads: CASSFVPATNEKLFF. The CDR3 DNA is TGCGCCAGCAGCTTTGTCCCCGCAACTAATGAAAAACTGTTTTTT.